The entry that follows covers one T cell receptor (beta chain) sequence. There is no known antigen for this receptor. Base quality data are lacking; no much larger clone is found one base away. In Seattle, one collaborating source enrolled patients while the infection was active and tracked those patients longitudinally over the course of disease. Each collaborating institution followed its own protocols to collect whole blood in K2EDTA tubes. For TCRbeta analysis, collaborators shipped samples in one of three forms: frozen whole blood, isolated PBMCs, or DNA extracted from either of those sample types. The sample comes from a study of blood T cell repertoires in COVID-19 (dated by TCRdb to the early 2020s). Some background on the complete study: Samples covering the acute and convalescent phases of COVID-19 were provided by collaborators in the United States, Italy and Spain. The dataset comprised deeply sampled blood TCRbeta repertoires from subjects exposed to, actively infected with, or recovered from COVID-19. A de-identified subject ID, COVID-19 status, age in years and sex were almost always included in the sample metadata. The material from the prospective study consisted of cDNA or gDNA derived from T cells, B-cell-depleted T cells, or PBMCs. The samples were drawn from the first 160 participants of the ongoing ImmuneRACE study and from over 950 subjects provided by 6 global collaborators. The repertoires were released in a freely available public database meant as a resource for research on the immune response to SARS-CoV-2. Where HLA class I and class II types were available, the types were taken from metadata supplied by the sample provider, not from assay-based typing. What the work shows at the level of the full study, not this receptor alone: Clinical and demographic metadata were provided uncurated, with the amount varying by source and participant.

The immunoSEQ Assay, a bias-controlled multiplex PCR, was used to amplify TCRbeta CDR3 regions from genomic DNA. The study's own analysis went as follows. Nucleated cell counts per sample were estimated from amplification of reference gene primers within the assay. To quantify the absolute abundance of each unique TCRbeta CDR3 rearrangement, sequence reads were collapsed and filtered. For each sample, productive Simpson clonality was calculated as the square root of Simpson's diversity index over productive rearrangements. Drawn from immuneACCESS, this table holds only the in-frame rearrangements with V and J called that TCRdb kept. Clones are partly lost; checked studies trace under half to an unresolved V gene and leave the rest unexplained. D and trimming come from the DNA, and the V and J calls and clone size come from that table. The sample yields about 340,000 clones; about 86% were counted once. The top ten clonotypes cover under 8.5% of the sample.

Taken from the germline V gene, the CDR1 and CDR2 loops are SGHVS and FNYEAQ. The CDR3 contains 18 residues, cysteine and phenylalanine counted. Here the CDR3 DNA is all that survives: 54 bases in frame from base 1. V ends up 1 base short and J 5 bases short, with an unmatched junction base count of 11. This TCR was recovered from a woman aged 55-70 years with COVID-19, enrolled during active disease. The sample consisted of peripheral blood. Recombination linked TRBV7-6 to TRBJ2-5, with 12 junctional bases fitting TRBD2. The CDR3 protein sequence reads: CASSLGTSGAGPGETQYF. The sequence in DNA is TGTGCCAGCAGCTTAGGGACTAGCGGGGCCGGGCCCGGGGAGACCCAGTACTTC. Outside the CDR3, residues come from the reference TRBV7-6 and TRBJ2-5 proteins, so the full variable domain is: GAGVSQSPRYKVTKRGQDVALRCDPISGHVSLYWYRQALGQGPEFLTYFNYEAQQDKSGLPNDRFSAERPEGSISTLTIQRTEQRDSAMYRCASSLGTSGAGPGETQYFGPGTRLLVL.